One T cell receptor (beta chain) is described in this entry. Repertoires were generated with immunoSEQ multiplex PCR, while TCRdb's copy carries only in-frame clones and drops some. Counted here are more than 300,000 clones, around nine tenths occurring once; the ten biggest clones make up 7% to 8%. The data are from a study of blood T cell repertoires in COVID-19. About the study: T cells, B-cell-depleted T cells, or PBMCs provided the cDNA or gDNA that served as material.

The CDR3 consists of 14 residues. Germline CDR1 SGHTA, CDR2 FQGNSA. V trimming: 6 bases; J trimming: 8 bases; junction bases outside the gene matches: 12. The V call is TRBV7-2, the J call TRBJ1-2, with TRBD1 matching over 7 bases. The sequence was obtained from a woman in her sixties or seventies with COVID-19, enrolled during active disease. The sample consisted of peripheral blood. The CDR3 spells CASSSQGTTWGYTF. The CDR3, as DNA: TGTGCCAGCAGTTCACAGGGGACAACTTGGGGCTACACCTTC.